The rows below give T cell receptor beta chains drawn from one sample of a study of CD8+CD57+ T cells in acquired aplastic anemia. TCRdb re-derived calls from the reads in MiXCR, one entry per CDR3 protein. The data contain roughly 51,000 distinct CDR3 sequences, about 78% of them singletons. The specimen sequenced was sorted CD4+, CD8+, or CD8+CD57+ T cells (not recorded which) from PBMCs. All receptors come from a human donor in good health, serving as a control. Each CDR3 is given with its conserved first and last residue. A D gene is named only where the DNA matches it firmly. Not every row has a clone size; where given, it reads once, few, many or a size class.

j_call d_call v_call clone_size cdr3_nt cdr3_aa
TRBJ1-2 . TRBV29-1 . TGCAGCGTTGATCAGGGTGGCAACTATGGCTACACCTTC CSVDQGGNYGYTF
TRBJ1-2 . TRBV10-3 . TGTGCCATCAGTGAGGCATTCTATGGCTACACCTTC CAISEAFYGYTF
TRBJ2-1 TRBD2 TRBV15 . TGTGCCACCAGCATCGGGACTAGCGGCTGGAATGAGCAGTTCTTC CATSIGTSGWNEQFF
TRBJ2-7 . TRBV7-8 once TGTGCCAGCGGAGGGGATGGGTCGACTTACGAGCAGTACTTC CASGGDGSTYEQYF
TRBJ2-3 . TRBV3-1 many TGTGCCAGCAGCCAAGTAGGCGGTAGCACAGATACGCAGTATTTT CASSQVGGSTDTQYF
TRBJ2-7 . TRBV25-1 . TGTGCCAGCAGTATTTCGGCATTGGGCGTCTACGAGCAGTACTTC CASSISALGVYEQYF
TRBJ2-3 TRBD2 TRBV19 . TGTGCCAGTAGTGAGCGGGGGGGAGGTACAGATACGCAGTATTTT CASSERGGGTDTQYF
TRBJ2-1 TRBD2 TRBV29-1 . TGCAGCGTTGAGGTAGCGGGGGAAGACAATGAGCAGTTCTTC CSVEVAGEDNEQFF
TRBJ2-7 . TRBV29-1 . TGCAGCGTTGGTAACGACGCAGGCGAGCAGTACTTC CSVGNDAGEQYF
TRBJ2-3 . TRBV7-2 . TGTGCCAGCAGCTCCGGTAGCACAGATACGCAGTATTTT CASSSGSTDTQYF
TRBJ2-7 TRBD1 TRBV19 . TGTGCCAGTAGTTGGGGGACAGTATCCTACGAGCAGTACTTC CASSWGTVSYEQYF
TRBJ1-1 . TRBV7-4 . TGTGCCAGCAGCTTACTAGTAGAAGCTTTCTTT CASSLLVEAFF
TRBJ2-2 . TRBV20-1 . TGCAGTGCTAGAGTGGTTGCCACCGGGGAGCTGTTTTTT CSARVVATGELFF
TRBJ2-7 TRBD1 TRBV24-1 . TGTGCCACCAGTGACGACGACAGGGCGAGGAACGAGCAGTACTTC CATSDDDRARNEQYF
TRBJ2-7 TRBD1 TRBV20-1 . TGCAGTGCTAGGGGGACAGCTGACTACGAGCAGTACTTC CSARGTADYEQYF
TRBJ2-7 . TRBV5-5 . TGTGCCAGCAGCTTGCAGGGGGGTTACTACGAGCAGTACTTC CASSLQGGYYEQYF
TRBJ1-1 TRBD1 TRBV2 . TGTGCCAGCAGGCAGGGGGCGCGGGAAGCTTTCTTT CASRQGAREAFF
TRBJ2-2 . TRBV6-2/TRBV6-3 . TGTGCCAGCAGCACATCCTTATACGGGGAGCTGTTTTTT CASSTSLYGELFF
TRBJ1-1 . TRBV2 . TGTGCCAGCAGGGTCGAGTTGGCTGAAGCTTTCTTT CASRVELAEAFF
TRBJ1-1 . TRBV10-3 . TGTGCCATCAGTGAGGGAACGTCAGGGGTCTGGGGCACTGAAGCTTTCTTT CAISEGTSGVWGTEAFF
TRBJ2-1 . TRBV2 . TGTGCCAGCAGTGATTTACGGGGGACCAATGAGCAGTTCTTC CASSDLRGTNEQFF
TRBJ2-7 . TRBV2 once TGTGCCAGCCGAGCCTTGGGGGGTTTGGGCGAGCAGTACTTC CASRALGGLGEQYF
TRBJ2-3 . TRBV20-1 . TGCAGTGCTAAGCCAGGGTCGGTGGGTACAGATACGCAGTATTTT CSAKPGSVGTDTQYF
TRBJ2-5 . TRBV7-9 . TGTGCCATCAGTGTTGGGGAGACCCAGTACTTC CAISVGETQYF
TRBJ1-6 TRBD1 TRBV20-1 few TGCAGTGCTCAGGACAGGTTGGATTCACCCCTCCACTTT CSAQDRLDSPLHF
TRBJ2-1 . TRBV25-1 . TGTGCCAGCAGCGGGCGAGTGAGCAATGAGCAGTTCTTC CASSGRVSNEQFF
TRBJ2-7 . TRBV5-6 . TGTGCCAGCAGCTTCGGGGTTTCCTACGAGCAGTACTTC CASSFGVSYEQYF
TRBJ2-7 . TRBV7-2 few TGTGCCAGCAGCTTTGTCTACGAGCAGTACTTC CASSFVYEQYF
TRBJ2-3 . TRBV27 . TGTGCCAGCAGTTTAATGGGAGATACGCAGTATTTT CASSLMGDTQYF
TRBJ2-7 TRBD1 TRBV10-1 . TGCGCCAGCATCGTAGCGGACAGGGGCCACGAGCAGTACTTC CASIVADRGHEQYF
TRBJ2-3 TRBD2 TRBV9 . TGTGCCAGCAGCCGACTAGCGGGCCTCCCCGGTGGAGATACGCAGTATTTT CASSRLAGLPGGDTQYF
TRBJ2-7 . TRBV10-3 . TGTGCCAGCAGTTACCACAGGGAGGGACACTACGAGCAGTACTTC CASSYHREGHYEQYF
TRBJ1-1 TRBD1 TRBV9 . TGTGCCAGCAGACCAGGGACAGCCTACACTGAAGCTTTCTTT CASRPGTAYTEAFF
TRBJ1-4 . TRBV7-9 once TGTGCCAGCAGCTTAAGCCAGACACATGAAAAACTGTTTTTT CASSLSQTHEKLFF
TRBJ2-7 . TRBV30 . TGTGCCTGGGCCACAGGCAGGACCTACGAGCAGTACTTC CAWATGRTYEQYF
TRBJ2-3 . TRBV7-3 medium-sized TGTGCCAGCAGCTTAACGGGCAGCACAGATACGCAGTATTTT CASSLTGSTDTQYF
TRBJ2-7 TRBD1 TRBV7-2 . TGTGCCAGCAGCCAACCCGGGACAGCGAGGTACGAGCAGTACTTC CASSQPGTARYEQYF
TRBJ1-4 . TRBV25-1 many TGTGCCAGCACCTCGCCAAATGAAAAACTGTTTTTT CASTSPNEKLFF
TRBJ1-5 . TRBV24-1 . TGTGCCACCAGTGGGGGGGGGAACAATCAGCCCCAGCATTTT CATSGGGNNQPQHF
TRBJ1-2 . TRBV2 . TGTGCCAGCAGTGAGGATCCCAACCCGGGCTATGGCTACACCTTC CASSEDPNPGYGYTF